This is a list of T cell receptor beta chains from one sample in a study of radiation and T cells in renal cell carcinoma. The table came from immunoSEQ multiplex PCR; TCRdb's copy has only in-frame clones and leaves some out. This sample yields 100,000 to 150,000 clones, of which over 75% are seen a single time; 5.8% belongs to the top ten. Sequencing was performed on blood, taken from a patient whose treatment included radiotherapy and nephrectomy. These receptors were collected from a man aged 50-60 years with renal cell carcinoma. Both conserved end residues are part of each CDR3. Fields, in order: V gene, D gene, J gene, clone size, CDR3 protein, CDR3 DNA. D genes are given only for firm matches. Only part of the rows carry a size: once, few, many, or a class if the clone is expanded.

TRBV2,NA,TRBJ2-5,once,CAGKTGPERETQYF,TGTGCCGGCAAGACAGGCCCTGAGAGAGAGACCCAGTACTTC
TRBV5-4,TRBD1,TRBJ2-7,NA,CASSPRTGSSYEQYF,TGTGCCAGCAGCCCCCGGACAGGAAGCTCCTACGAGCAGTACTTC
TRBV30,NA,TRBJ1-3,NA,CAWSVRGASSGNTIYF,TGTGCCTGGAGTGTACGAGGTGCCAGTTCCGGAAACACCATATATTTT
TRBV6-5,TRBD1,TRBJ1-1,NA,CASSGQGIGAFF,TGTGCCAGCAGCGGACAGGGGATAGGGGCTTTCTTT
TRBV5-1,NA,TRBJ2-7,few,CASSLDLATYEQYF,TGCGCCAGCAGCTTGGACCTAGCCACCTACGAGCAGTACTTC
TRBV7-8,TRBD1,TRBJ1-1,NA,CASSSGQGRSEAFF,TGTGCCAGCAGCTCGGGACAGGGGCGATCTGAAGCTTTCTTT
TRBV10-3,NA,TRBJ2-2,NA,CAISEFSKNTGELFF,TGTGCCATCAGTGAATTCAGTAAAAACACCGGGGAGCTGTTTTTT
TRBV6-5,NA,TRBJ1-1,few,CASSWLQGNTEAFF,TGTGCCAGCAGTTGGTTACAGGGGAACACTGAAGCTTTCTTT
TRBV12-5,TRBD1,TRBJ2-4,NA,CASGSLAGTGLHIQYF,TGTGCTAGTGGTTCACTCGCCGGGACAGGGTTGCACATTCAGTACTTC
TRBV7-2,TRBD2,TRBJ2-3,NA,CASSYSGSAGTDTQYF,TGTGCCAGCAGCTATAGCGGGAGCGCGGGTACAGATACGCAGTATTTT
TRBV4-3,NA,TRBJ1-2,NA,CASSQARGDYGYTF,TGCGCCAGCAGCCAGGCTCGGGGGGACTATGGCTACACCTTC
TRBV21-1,NA,TRBJ2-7,once,CASSKRWASGRAGYEQYF,TGTGCCAGCAGCAAACGGTGGGCTAGCGGGAGGGCTGGTTACGAGCAGTACTTC
TRBV5-4,NA,TRBJ2-3,few,CASSLGGEDTQYF,TGTGCCAGCAGCCTGGGGGGCGAAGATACGCAGTATTTT
TRBV14,NA,TRBJ2-7,NA,CASSRQAGGPYEQYF,TGTGCCAGCAGCCGTCAGGCAGGGGGGCCCTACGAGCAGTACTTC
TRBV7-2,NA,TRBJ1-2,NA,CASSSTGTQRSYTF,TGTGCCAGCAGCTCGACCGGGACACAGAGGTCCTACACCTTC
TRBV19,NA,TRBJ1-1,NA,CASSIKGRMNTEAFF,TGTGCCAGTAGTATAAAGGGACGGATGAACACTGAAGCTTTCTTT
TRBV5-1,NA,TRBJ2-5,many,CASSIRTPLETQYF,TGCGCCAGCAGCATACGGACCCCTCTAGAGACCCAGTACTTC
TRBV5-1,NA,TRBJ2-1,NA,CASSSNTGYNEQFF,TGCGCCAGCAGCTCTAACACAGGATACAATGAGCAGTTCTTC
TRBV5-1,TRBD1,TRBJ1-1,NA,CASSRTGEGSTEAFF,TGCGCCAGCAGCCGAACAGGGGAGGGAAGCACTGAAGCTTTCTTT
TRBV6-1,TRBD1,TRBJ2-2,NA,CASSAGTALVGELFF,TGTGCCAGCAGTGCCGGGACAGCTCTAGTCGGGGAGCTGTTTTTT
TRBV7-6,NA,TRBJ2-7,NA,CASSPRTEAYEQYF,TGTGCCAGCAGCCCCCGGACAGAAGCCTACGAGCAGTACTTC
TRBV30,NA,TRBJ1-1,NA,CAWSIETRMNTEAFF,TGTGCCTGGAGTATTGAGACAAGAATGAACACTGAAGCTTTCTTT
TRBV14,NA,TRBJ2-2,NA,CASSLIQPANTGELFF,TGTGCCAGCAGCCTGATCCAGCCCGCGAACACCGGGGAGCTGTTTTTT